This TCR beta chain was identified during a study of blood T cell repertoires in COVID-19. As for the study in general: In each case, the material was cDNA or gDNA derived from T cells, B-cell-depleted T cells, or PBMCs.

In the authors' methods: Estimation of nucleated cell counts was performed using reference gene primer amplification. The data were produced by immunoSEQ multiplex PCR, yet TCRdb's version contains in-frame clones alone and is incomplete. The V and J calls and clone size are taken from that table; D and trimming were inferred from the DNA. Of approximately 140,000 clones detected, 80% appear once; the ten largest clones hold 10% to 15%. Sequenced sample: peripheral blood. The sequence was collected from a man aged 55 to 69 with active or convalescent COVID-19.

CDR3 region: CASGGNSDTF. CDR3 coding DNA: TGTGCCAGCGGAGGGAACTCCGACACCTTC. This chain uses TRBV19 with TRBJ1-2; no reliable D call. This CDR3 is built from 10 residues. The ends were cut back, 9 bases at V and 12 bases at J, with 14 bases in the middle. Germline CDR1 reads LNHDA; CDR2 reads SQIVND (reference sequence).